This T cell receptor beta chain comes out of a study of cytomegalovirus exposure and HLA in healthy donors. Study-level points and caveats: The authors later found TCR association rates varying by HLA locus, with DRB1 most and HLA-C fewest. Researchers reported from a later analysis that most CMV-associated TCR beta chains appeared HLA-restricted.

On this clone: Its antigen is still unknown.

With 60 Vbeta and 13 Jbeta primers, the PCR was carried out. In the original processing: The count from a later analysis was about 80 million unique TCR beta chains, roughly 11 million of them shared. Using immunoSEQ multiplex PCR, the repertoire was profiled, and TCRdb retains in-frame clones only, with some absent. The DNA was the basis for D and trimming; V, J and clone size are from that table. Here the sample spans around 130,000 clones, 80% being singletons. Germline CDR1 MNHEY, CDR2 SMNVEV (reference sequence). The ends were cut back, 6 bases at V and 4 bases at J, with 9 bases in the middle. This CDR3 region has 12 residues. The study sampled nominally healthy donors, though unrecorded immune exposures were likely.

The chain employs TRBV27 and TRBJ1-1, with TRBD1 as a possible D gene (5 bases). The receptor was derived from a male donor in good health and CMV-seronegative. Sample: PBMCs. The CDR3 spells CASSVRGTEAFF. The CDR3 region has the DNA TGTGCCAGCAGCGTAAGGGGCACTGAAGCTTTCTTT.